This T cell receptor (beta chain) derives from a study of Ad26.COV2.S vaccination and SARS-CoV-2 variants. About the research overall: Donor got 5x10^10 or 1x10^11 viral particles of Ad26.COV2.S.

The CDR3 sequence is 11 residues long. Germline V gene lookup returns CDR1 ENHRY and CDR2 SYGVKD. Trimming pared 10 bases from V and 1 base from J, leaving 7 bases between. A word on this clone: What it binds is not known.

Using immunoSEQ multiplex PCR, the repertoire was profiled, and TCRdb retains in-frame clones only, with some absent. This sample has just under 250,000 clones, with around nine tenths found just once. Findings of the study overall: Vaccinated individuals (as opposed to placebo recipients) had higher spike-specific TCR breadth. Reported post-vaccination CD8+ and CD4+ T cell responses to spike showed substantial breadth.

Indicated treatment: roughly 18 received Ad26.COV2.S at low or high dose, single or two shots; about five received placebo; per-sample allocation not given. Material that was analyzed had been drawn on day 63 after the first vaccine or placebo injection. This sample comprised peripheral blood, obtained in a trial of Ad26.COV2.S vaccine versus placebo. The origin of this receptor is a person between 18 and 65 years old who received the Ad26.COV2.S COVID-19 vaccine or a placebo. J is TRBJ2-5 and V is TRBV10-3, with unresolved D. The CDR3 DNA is TGTGCCACCGGGCCCCAAGAGACCCAGTACTTC. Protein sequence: CATGPQETQYF.